The 22 T cell receptor beta chains in this list originate from one sample, sequenced in a study of blood T cell repertoires in COVID-19. The method was immunoSEQ multiplex PCR; TCRdb's version includes in-frame clones alone and lacks a portion of them. The sample records about 430,000 clones, over 75% being singletons. Input material: PBMCs or T cells enriched from blood (not recorded which). Every receptor here comes from a man in his thirties or forties who had recovered from COVID-19.

This rearrangement joins TRBV24-1 to TRBJ2-7; tentative D call: TRBD1 (6 bases). Germline CDR1 is KGHDR and CDR2 is SFDVKD. The CDR3 is 14 residues long. The ends were cut back, 6 bases at V and 2 bases at J, with 13 bases in the middle. Written as DNA, the CDR3 is TGTGCCACCAGTTACCGGGACAACACCTACGAGCAGTACTTC. Protein product: CATSYRDNTYEQYF.

The rearrangement joins TRBV10-3 to TRBJ2-2; 10 nucleotides line up with TRBD2. The V segment lost 7 bases and the J segment 5 bases; nucleotides outside the gene matches: 10. The CDR3 covers 16 residues. Germline assignment: CDR1 ENHRY and CDR2 SYGVKD. The CDR3 is CAITEREGLGTGELFF. The DNA for the CDR3 is TGTGCCATCACAGAGCGGGAGGGCCTGGGGACCGGGGAGCTGTTTTTT.

The chain links TRBV28 to TRBJ2-1, with TRBD2 matching over 8 bases. The germline CDR1 and CDR2 sequences are MDHEN and SYDVKM. There are 15 residues in the CDR3. With V trimmed by 2 bases and J by 2 bases, 2 bases remained unmatched. CDR3 in amino acids: CASSLLSGAYNEQFF. Written as DNA, the CDR3 is TGTGCCAGCAGTTTACTTAGCGGGGCCTACAATGAGCAGTTCTTC.

This chain connects TRBV4-1 to TRBJ1-4, with a possible D match to TRBD1 (5 bases). V lost 0 bases and J 0 bases, leaving 17 bases between the germline ends. Germline values: CDR1 MGHRA, CDR2 YSYEKL. The CDR3 spans 19 residues. The chain's CDR3 is CASSQEVESLGATNEKLFF. CDR3 DNA sequence: TGCGCCAGCAGCCAAGAGGTTGAATCGCTAGGGGCAACTAATGAAAAACTGTTTTTT.

This sequence joins TRBV24-1 and TRBJ2-5; D is unresolved. Germline CDR1 KGHDR, CDR2 SFDVKD. The CDR3 covers 15 residues. The ends were cut back, 4 bases at V and 4 bases at J, with 15 bases in the middle. The CDR3 region is CATSDPRLVGETQYF. In DNA form, the CDR3 reads TGTGCCACCAGTGACCCGAGGTTAGTAGGAGAGACCCAGTACTTC.

This clone was seen only a few times. The chain carries TRBV28 and TRBJ2-4, with 10 bases lining up with TRBD2. V lost 4 bases, J lost 7 bases, and 10 bases stayed unmatched. Germline loops: CDR1 MDHEN, CDR2 SYDVKM. The CDR3 is 16 amino acids. In DNA, the CDR3 is TGTGCCAGCAGTTCCCCGGCTAGCGGGAGCTACAACATTCAGTACTTC. Its translation is CASSSPASGSYNIQYF.

The chain combines TRBV11-2 with TRBJ2-1; 8 bases line up with TRBD2. Trimming cost V 5 bases and J 3 bases; bases outside gene matches: 6. Germline CDR1 and CDR2: SGHAT and FQNNGV. The CDR3 totals 15 residues. This CDR3 is CASSLSGNNYNEQFF. The CDR3 region has the DNA TGTGCCAGCAGCCTTAGCGGGAATAACTACAATGAGCAGTTCTTC.

The chain uses TRBV28 and TRBJ1-5, with D maybe TRBD1 (5 bases). The CDR3 extends over 12 amino acids. Trimming shortened V by 7 bases and J by 4 bases, and 8 bases separated the two germline ends. CDR1 is MDHEN, CDR2 SYDVKM, per germline. The CDR3 protein is CASTAGNQPQHF. For the CDR3, the DNA is TGTGCCAGCACGGCAGGGAATCAGCCCCAGCATTTT.

The J gene is TRBJ2-1, the V gene TRBV27; 11 positions match TRBD1. Trimming removed 6 bases from V and 6 bases from J; junction bases left unmatched: 7. Germline V CDR1 and CDR2: MNHEY, SMNVEV (reference sequence). This CDR3 is 15 amino acids long. CDR3 loop: CASSDPGQGVNEQFF. Written as DNA, the CDR3 is TGTGCCAGCAGCGACCCGGGACAGGGGGTCAATGAGCAGTTCTTC.

The chain combines TRBV3-1 (or the pseudogene TRBV3-2) with TRBJ2-1; TRBD2 matches 9 bases. V lost 7 bases to trimming and J lost 6 bases; unmatched junction nucleotides: 7. The CDR3 runs to 14 residues. CDR1 is LGHDT, CDR2 YNNKEL, per germline (reference sequence). The CDR3 DNA sequence: TGTGCCAGCACCCGTAGCGGGAGTATCAATGAGCAGTTCTTC. This gives the protein CASTRSGSINEQFF.

This chain links TRBV25-1 with TRBJ2-1; the D gene is possibly TRBD1 (6 bases). V was shortened by 6 bases and J by 0 bases, with 6 bases between the two germline ends. This CDR3 has 13 amino acids. Germline V CDR1 and CDR2: MGHDK, SYGVNS. DNA of the CDR3: TGTGCCAGCAGACAGGGCTCCTACAATGAGCAGTTCTTC. This codes for CASRQGSYNEQFF. Combining the CDR3 with reference TRBV25-1 and TRBJ2-1 gives the whole variable domain EADIYQTPRYLVIGTGKKITLECSQTMGHDKMYWYQQDPGMELHLIHYSYGVNSTEKGDLSSESTVSRIRTEHFPLTLESARPSHTSQYLCASRQGSYNEQFFGPGTRLTVL.

This clone was observed once. V gene TRBV9 combines with J gene TRBJ2-3; 12 nucleotides agree with TRBD2. CDR1 is SGDLS, CDR2 YYNGEE, per germline. The CDR3 covers 17 residues. Trimming cost V 0 bases and J 2 bases; bases outside gene matches: 4. The CDR3 is CASSVASGRAPTDTQYF. Written as DNA, the CDR3 is TGTGCCAGCAGCGTAGCTAGCGGGAGGGCCCCCACAGATACGCAGTATTTT. Full variable domain (outside the CDR3, taken from reference TRBV9 and TRBJ2-3): DSGVTQTPKHLITATGQRVTLRCSPRSGDLSVYWYQQSLDQGLQFLIQYYNGEERAKGNILERFSAQQFPDLHSELNLSSLELGDSALYFCASSVASGRAPTDTQYFGPGTRLTVL.

This clone has only one observation. The chain uses TRBV7-9 and TRBJ1-2; possible D gene TRBD1, 5 bases. CDR1 and CDR2 (germline): SEHNR, FQNEAQ (reference sequence). This CDR3 has 15 residues. The germline V and J ends were trimmed by 2 bases and 6 bases, with 16 bases remaining between them. CDR3 nucleotide sequence: TGTGCCAGCAGCTTAATTGGCAGGGCGGCTGATGGCTACACCTTC. Translated, it gives CASSLIGRAADGYTF.

The chain has TRBV2 and TRBJ2-2, with 9 bases lining up with TRBD1. After removal of 5 bases from V and 2 bases from J, the junction contained 6 bases not matched to a gene. Germline CDR1 and CDR2: SNHLY and FYNNEI. This CDR3 contains 16 residues. CDR3 in amino acids: CASSLGQGVNTGELFF. CDR3 DNA: TGTGCCAGCAGTTTGGGACAGGGAGTCAACACCGGGGAGCTGTTTTTT.

The V call is TRBV30, the J call TRBJ1-2; TRBD1 is a possible D gene (5 bases). CDR3 length: 17 residues. Trimming pared 3 bases from V and 6 bases from J, leaving 26 bases between. The germline V gene has CDR1 GTSNPN and CDR2 SVGIG (reference sequence). CDR3 DNA sequence: TGTGCCTGGAGCCCTACCCCGGGACTCGGACGGCAAGATGGCTACACCTTC. It is translated as CAWSPTPGLGRQDGYTF.

The rearrangement uses TRBV7-9 and TRBJ2-7, with D unresolved. Germline CDR1 reads SEHNR; CDR2 reads FQNEAQ (reference sequence). Trimming removed 5 bases at V and 3 bases at J, with 14 bases between. CDR3 length: 14 amino acids. The CDR3 here is CASSQGGSVYEQYF. For the CDR3, the DNA is TGTGCCAGCAGCCAAGGCGGATCGGTCTACGAGCAGTACTTC.

The rearrangement joins TRBV28 to TRBJ2-3; TRBD2 agrees at 8 bases. V dropped 2 bases and J dropped 4; count of bases not matched to a gene: 11. Per the germline V gene, CDR1 is MDHEN and CDR2 is SYDVKM. This CDR3 has 17 amino acids. The CDR3 here is CASSLDPQREISDTQYF. CDR3 nucleotides: TGTGCCAGCAGTTTAGACCCCCAGCGGGAGATATCAGATACGCAGTATTTT.

Concerning this clone: A clone one base away is much larger, so this may be a read error. The rearrangement links TRBV6-5 to TRBJ1-3; a possible D gene is TRBD1 (6 bases). The germline V gene encodes CDR1 MNHEY and CDR2 SVGAGI. V gave up 7 bases and J gave up 0 bases, with 13 bases separating them. The length of the CDR3 is 15 residues. In DNA form, the CDR3 reads TGTGCCAGCATCGAGGACAGAAACTCTGGAAACACCATATATTTT. Protein: CASIEDRNSGNTIYF.

This rearrangement joins TRBV24-1 to TRBJ2-7; 11 positions agree with TRBD1. CDR1 is KGHDR and CDR2 is SFDVKD in the germline V gene. The CDR3 extends over 15 amino acids. V lost 3 bases and J lost 2; bases outside the gene matches: 2. CDR3 sequence: CATSDGTGGPYEQYF. In DNA, the CDR3 is TGTGCCACCAGTGATGGGACAGGGGGGCCCTACGAGCAGTACTTC.

J is TRBJ2-3 and V is TRBV7-2; D may be TRBD2 (5 bases). The germline CDR1 and CDR2 sequences are SGHTA and FQGNSA. The CDR3 contains 16 residues. V was shortened by 4 bases and J by 1 base, with 15 bases between the two germline ends. CDR3 in DNA: TGTGCCAGCAGCTGGGAGTCTAGCTCGGGCACAGATACGCAGTATTTT. Residues: CASSWESSSGTDTQYF.

V and J are TRBV29-1 and TRBJ2-7; D is perhaps TRBD1 (5 bases). Germline V lookup: CDR1 SQVTM, CDR2 ANQGSEA. The CDR3 runs to 13 residues. Deletions cut 2 bases from V and 2 bases from J, with 10 bases between. Here the CDR3 reads CSVERGTPYEQYF. For the CDR3, the DNA is TGCAGCGTTGAAAGGGGAACTCCCTACGAGCAGTACTTC.

This clone was seen more than once but under ten times. The chain employs TRBV5-6 and TRBJ2-7; 8 nucleotides line up with TRBD2. CDR1 is SGHDT and CDR2 is YYEEEE in the germline V gene. The CDR3 is 17 residues long. J gave up 1 base and V 6 bases, and 15 bases lay outside the gene matches. The CDR3 spells CASTPGGGGSGSYEQYF. The CDR3 coding sequence is TGTGCCAGCACCCCCGGGGGGGGCGGGAGTGGGTCCTACGAGCAGTACTTC. Combining the CDR3 with reference TRBV5-6 and TRBJ2-7 gives the whole variable domain DAGVTQSPTHLIKTRGQQVTLRCSPKSGHDTVSWYQQALGQGPQFIFQYYEEEERQRGNFPDRFSGHQFPNYSSELNVNALLLGDSALYLCASTPGGGGSGSYEQYFGPGTRLTVT.